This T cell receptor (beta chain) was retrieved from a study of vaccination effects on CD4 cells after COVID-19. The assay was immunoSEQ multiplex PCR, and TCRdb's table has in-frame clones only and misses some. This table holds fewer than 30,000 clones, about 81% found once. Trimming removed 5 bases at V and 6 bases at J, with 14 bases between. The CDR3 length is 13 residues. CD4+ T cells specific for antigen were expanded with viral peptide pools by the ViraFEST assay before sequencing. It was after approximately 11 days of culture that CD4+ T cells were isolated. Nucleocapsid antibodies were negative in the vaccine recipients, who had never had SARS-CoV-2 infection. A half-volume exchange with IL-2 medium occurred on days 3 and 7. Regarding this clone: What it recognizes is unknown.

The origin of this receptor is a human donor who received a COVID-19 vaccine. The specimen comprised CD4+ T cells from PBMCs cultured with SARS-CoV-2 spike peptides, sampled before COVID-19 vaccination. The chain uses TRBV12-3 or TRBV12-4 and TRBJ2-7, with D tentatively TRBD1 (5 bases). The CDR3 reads CASSPRAGSEQYF. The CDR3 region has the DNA TGTGCCAGCAGTCCCAGGGCCGGATCCGAGCAGTACTTC.